Here is one T cell receptor beta chain with its context. TCRdb's table, derived via immunoSEQ multiplex PCR, lists solely in-frame clones and lacks some. In the table there are roughly 210,000 clones, around 90% of which are singletons. The data originate from a study of blood T cell repertoires in COVID-19. This TCR derives from a man in his 70s with acute or convalescent COVID-19. The specimen was peripheral blood.

CDR3 loop: CASRRDTGELFF. CDR3 DNA sequence: TGTGCCAGCAGACGGGACACCGGGGAGCTGTTTTTT. V usage is TRBV3-1 (or the pseudogene TRBV3-2) and J usage is TRBJ2-2; no clear D gene. Germline V gives CDR1 LGHDT, CDR2 YNNKEL (reference sequence). The CDR3 is made up of 12 amino acids. The V and J ends lost 6 bases and 3 bases respectively, with 5 bases between them.